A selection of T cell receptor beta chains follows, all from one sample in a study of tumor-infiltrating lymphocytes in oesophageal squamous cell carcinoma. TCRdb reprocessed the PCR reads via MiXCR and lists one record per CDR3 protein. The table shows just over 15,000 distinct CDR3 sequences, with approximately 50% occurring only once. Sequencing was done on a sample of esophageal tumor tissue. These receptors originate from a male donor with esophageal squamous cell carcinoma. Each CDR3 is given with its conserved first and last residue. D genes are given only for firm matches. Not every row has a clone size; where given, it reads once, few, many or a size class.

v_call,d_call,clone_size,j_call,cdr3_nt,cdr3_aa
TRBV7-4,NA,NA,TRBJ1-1,TGTGCCAGCAGCTTTCGGGGACGGACTGAAGCTTTCTTT,CASSFRGRTEAFF
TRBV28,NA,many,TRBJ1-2,TGTGCCAGCAGTCTCCGACCGGGACGGGCTAACTATGGCTACACCTTC,CASSLRPGRANYGYTF
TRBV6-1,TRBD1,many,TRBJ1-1,TGTGCCAGCAGCCTCACAGGGGACACTGAAGCTTTCTTT,CASSLTGDTEAFF
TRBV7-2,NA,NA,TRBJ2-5,TGTGCCAGCAAGGCGGGGACAGAGGGGCGGGAGACCCAGTACTTC,CASKAGTEGRETQYF
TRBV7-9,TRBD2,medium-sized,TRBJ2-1,TGTGCCAGCAGCCTGGGGGCTAGCGGGAGAGTCCGTGCTAAACAAAATGAGCAGTTCTTC,CASSLGASGRVRAKQNEQFF
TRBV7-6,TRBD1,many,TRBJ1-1,TGTGCCAGCAGCCAGGACAGGGTGAACACTGAAGCTTTCTTT,CASSQDRVNTEAFF
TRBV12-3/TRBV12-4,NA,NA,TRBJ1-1,TGTGCCAGCAGTCTGCGAATGGACACTGAAGCTTTCTTT,CASSLRMDTEAFF
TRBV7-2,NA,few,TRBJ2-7,TGTGCCAGCAGCCCCAGCCAGGGATTCTACGAGCAGTACTTC,CASSPSQGFYEQYF
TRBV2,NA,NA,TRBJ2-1,TGTGCCAGCAGATGGGGACCCTTTAGTGAGCAGTTCTTC,CASRWGPFSEQFF
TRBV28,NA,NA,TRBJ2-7,TGTGCCAGCAGTTCCGCAACGATTCTAAGCTCCTACGAGCAGTACTTC,CASSSATILSSYEQYF
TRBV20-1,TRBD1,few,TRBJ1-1,TGCAGTGCTAGAGACAGGGGGCGCGTTAACACTGAAGCTTTCTTT,CSARDRGRVNTEAFF
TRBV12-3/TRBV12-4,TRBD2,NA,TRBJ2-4,TGTGCCAGCAGCCCCAGCGGGGGGGCGACCGGCATTCAGTACTTC,CASSPSGGATGIQYF
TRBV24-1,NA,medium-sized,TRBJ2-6,TGTGCCACCGGGATCTCTGGGGCCAACGTCCTGACTTTC,CATGISGANVLTF
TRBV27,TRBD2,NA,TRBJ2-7,TGTGCCAGCAGTTTGTCGAGGCGGGGGGCGACTGACTACGAGCAGTACTTC,CASSLSRRGATDYEQYF
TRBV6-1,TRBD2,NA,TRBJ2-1,TGTGCCAGCATCAAAGATCCGGGACTAGCTAAGCAGTTCTTC,CASIKDPGLAKQFF
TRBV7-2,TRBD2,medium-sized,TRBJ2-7,TGTGCCAGCAGCCAGGGGACTAGCGTTTCCGAGCAGTACTTC,CASSQGTSVSEQYF
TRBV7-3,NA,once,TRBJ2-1,TGTGCCAGCAGCTCGGCCCACAGCTCCTACAATGAGCAGTTCTTC,CASSSAHSSYNEQFF
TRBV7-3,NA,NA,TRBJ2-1,TGTGCCAGCAGCTTACAGGGGGGTCCCGATGAGCAGTTCTTC,CASSLQGGPDEQFF
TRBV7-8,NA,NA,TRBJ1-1,TGTGCCAGCAGCCCGGGCCCCAACACTGAAGCTTTCTTT,CASSPGPNTEAFF
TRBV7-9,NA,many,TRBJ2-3,TGTGCCAGCACCCGACCCCCTTCCCAAGATACGCAGTATTTT,CASTRPPSQDTQYF
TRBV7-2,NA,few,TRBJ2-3,TGTGCCAGCAGCTTAGTGGCTAGCGAATACACAGATACGCAGTATTTT,CASSLVASEYTDTQYF
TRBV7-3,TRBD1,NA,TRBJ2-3,TGTGCCAGCAGCTTGGGGACAGGGGTGGATACGCAGTATTTT,CASSLGTGVDTQYF
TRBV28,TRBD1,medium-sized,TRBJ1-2,TGTGCCAGCAGACCAGACAGGGTAGGCTATGGCTACACCTTC,CASRPDRVGYGYTF
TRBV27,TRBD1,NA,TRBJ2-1,TGTGCCAGCAGGACACTAGGGACAGGGGGCTACAATGAGCAGTTCTTC,CASRTLGTGGYNEQFF
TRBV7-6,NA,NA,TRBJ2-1,TGTGCCAGCAGCCCGCGTGGGGTCGTTTATTCACCCCTCCACTTC,CASSPRGVVYSPLHF
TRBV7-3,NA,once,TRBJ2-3,TGTGCCAGCAGCTTAAGTGGGGGCGCCACAGATACGCAGTATTTT,CASSLSGGATDTQYF